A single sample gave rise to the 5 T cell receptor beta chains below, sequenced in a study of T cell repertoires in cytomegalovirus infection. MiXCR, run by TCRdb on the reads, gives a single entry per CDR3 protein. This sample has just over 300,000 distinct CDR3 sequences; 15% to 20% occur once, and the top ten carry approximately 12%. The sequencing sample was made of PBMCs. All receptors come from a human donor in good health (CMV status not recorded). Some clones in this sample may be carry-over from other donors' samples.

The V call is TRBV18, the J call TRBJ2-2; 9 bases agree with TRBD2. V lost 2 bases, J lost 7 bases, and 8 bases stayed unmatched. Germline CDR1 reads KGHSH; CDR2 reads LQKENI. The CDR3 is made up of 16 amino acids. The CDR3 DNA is TGTGCCAGCTCACCAGACCTCGGACTAGCGAGCGGGGAGCTGTTTTTT. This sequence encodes CASSPDLGLASGELFF.

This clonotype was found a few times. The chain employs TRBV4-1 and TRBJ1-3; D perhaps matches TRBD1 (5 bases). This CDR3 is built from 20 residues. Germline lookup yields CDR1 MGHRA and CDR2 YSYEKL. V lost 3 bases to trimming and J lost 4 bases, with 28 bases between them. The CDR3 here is CASSHRTGPPDARGGNTIYF. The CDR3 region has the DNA TGCGCCAGCAGCCACCGAACCGGCCCTCCGGACGCCCGGGGCGGAAACACCATATATTTT.

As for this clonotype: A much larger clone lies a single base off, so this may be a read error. The CDR3 DNA sequence: TGTGCCAGCAGTGAAGCGGGGGGTATTAATAAAAAACTGTTTTTT. Protein product: CASSEAGGINKKLFF. The V call is TRBV6-1, the J call TRBJ1-4, with D tentatively TRBD1 (5 bases). The CDR3 sequence is 15 residues long. In germline, CDR1 is MNHNS, CDR2 SASEGT.

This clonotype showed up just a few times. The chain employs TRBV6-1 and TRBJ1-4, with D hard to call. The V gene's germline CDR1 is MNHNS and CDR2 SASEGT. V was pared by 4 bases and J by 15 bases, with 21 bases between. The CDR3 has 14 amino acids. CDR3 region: CASSAVAGERSLFF. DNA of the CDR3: TGTGCCAGCAGTGCAGTGGCGGGAGAAAGGAGTTTGTTTTTT.

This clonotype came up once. In DNA, the CDR3 is TGTGCCAGCAAACTAGCGGGCTCCTACAATGAGCAGTTCTTC. Translating gives CASKLAGSYNEQFF. The J gene is TRBJ2-1, the V gene TRBV5-4; 9 nucleotides align to TRBD2. The CDR3 length is 14 residues. V shed 6 bases and J 0 bases; nucleotides not matched to a gene: 1. From germline, CDR1 is SGHNT and CDR2 YYREEE (reference sequence).